The 10 T cell receptor beta chains given below trace back to one sample, sequenced in a study of blood T cell repertoires in COVID-19. Generated by immunoSEQ multiplex PCR, the TCRdb table keeps only in-frame clones and is missing some. This sample carries 100,000 to 120,000 clones, around 80% of them seen once, and the ten largest clones take roughly 3.8%. The sample consisted of peripheral blood. These receptors all stem from a woman of 80 years or more with acute or convalescent COVID-19.

This chain joins TRBV11-3 and TRBJ2-3, with 11 bases aligning to TRBD2. After removal of 4 bases from V and 0 bases from J, the junction contained 3 bases not matched to a gene. Germline CDR1 is SGHNT and CDR2 is YENEEA. CDR3 length equals 16 residues. The CDR3 DNA reads TGTGCCAGCAGCTGGGGACTAGCGGCTAGCACAGATACGCAGTATTTT. This gives the protein CASSWGLAASTDTQYF.

The chain is built from TRBV9 and TRBJ1-6; D possibly corresponds to TRBD1 (6 bases). Trimming removed 3 bases at V and 8 bases at J, with 12 bases between. This CDR3 contains 14 residues. Germline V gene sequence: CDR1 SGDLS, CDR2 YYNGEE. For the CDR3, the DNA is TGTGCCAGCAGCGCACTGGACAGCGATTCACCCCTCCACTTT. This gives the protein CASSALDSDSPLHF. The full variable domain, completed using reference TRBV9 and TRBJ1-6, is DSGVTQTPKHLITATGQRVTLRCSPRSGDLSVYWYQQSLDQGLQFLIQYYNGEERAKGNILERFSAQQFPDLHSELNLSSLELGDSALYFCASSALDSDSPLHFGNGTRLTVT.

This chain uses TRBV10-1 with TRBJ2-1; a possible D gene is TRBD1 (6 bases). V dropped 3 bases and J dropped 12 bases, with 15 bases sitting between them. The CDR3 totals 13 residues. CDR1 is WNHNN and CDR2 is SYGVQD in the germline V gene (reference sequence). CDR3 in amino acids: CASSDQGSRGQFF. For the CDR3, the DNA is TGCGCCAGCAGTGACCAGGGGAGTAGAGGGCAGTTCTTC.

The genes are TRBV27 and TRBJ1-2; 7 bases are shared with TRBD1. CDR3 size: 15 residues. The germline CDR1 and CDR2 sequences are MNHEY and SMNVEV (reference sequence). J gave up 7 bases and V 6 bases, and 14 bases lay outside the gene matches. In DNA form, the CDR3 reads TGTGCCAGCAGCCTCCGCCGGGACAGAGCTCCTGGCTACACCTTC. Translating gives CASSLRRDRAPGYTF.

This clone was seen more than once but under ten times. The chain joins TRBV3-1 (or the pseudogene TRBV3-2) to TRBJ1-2; TRBD1 aligns across 10 bases. This CDR3 spans 15 amino acids. Per the germline V gene, CDR1 is LGHDT and CDR2 is YNNKEL (reference sequence). V shed 0 bases, J shed 5 bases, and the junction held 3 bases outside the gene matches. In DNA, the CDR3 is TGTGCCAGCAGCCAAGATTGGGGACAGGGGTATGGCTACACCTTC. It yields the protein CASSQDWGQGYGYTF.

The gene calls are TRBV12-5 and TRBJ2-2; D might be TRBD2 (5 bases). V lost 5 bases and J lost 4, with 11 bases in between. The CDR3 is 14 residues long. The germline CDR1 and CDR2 sequences are LGHNT and FRNRAP. CDR3 residues: CASGPGIRTGELFF. The CDR3 nucleotides read TGTGCTAGTGGTCCCGGGATACGCACCGGGGAGCTGTTTTTT.

The rearrangement links TRBV2 to TRBJ2-5; TRBD2 aligns across 8 bases. The CDR3 spans 13 residues. Per germline, CDR1 SNHLY and CDR2 FYNNEI. The J segment lost 2 bases and the V segment lost 7 bases, leaving 3 bases of the junction unmatched. The DNA of the CDR3 is TGTGCCAGCACCATAGCGGGGCAAGAGACCCAGTACTTC. Residues: CASTIAGQETQYF.

V usage is TRBV18 and J usage is TRBJ1-5; 9 bases align to TRBD1. The CDR3 contains 16 residues. The V and J ends lost 0 bases and 5 bases, in that order; junction bases with no gene match: 5. Germline V gives CDR1 KGHSH, CDR2 LQKENI. CDR3 loop: CASSPPLGQGHQPQHF. The CDR3, as DNA: TGTGCCAGCTCACCACCGCTGGGACAGGGTCATCAGCCCCAGCATTTT.

The gene calls are TRBV7-6 and TRBJ2-3; a weak D match, TRBD1 (6 bases). Deletions cut 3 bases from V and 3 bases from J, with 13 bases between. Germline CDR1 reads SGHVS; CDR2 reads FNYEAQ. This CDR3 contains 15 residues. CDR3 in DNA: TGTGCCAGCAGCTTTTTGGACAGCGAAACAGATACGCAGTATTTT. It is translated as CASSFLDSETDTQYF.

In this sample, this clone turned up a few times. The V gene is TRBV5-4, the J gene TRBJ2-3; D might be TRBD2 (6 bases). The germline CDR1 and CDR2 sequences are SGHNT and YYREEE (reference sequence). V was cut by 0 bases and J by 2 bases, with 10 bases left in between. The length of the CDR3 is 15 residues. CDR3 sequence (DNA): TGTGCCAGCAGCTTGGCGGGACTTCTCACAGATACGCAGTATTTT. Protein sequence: CASSLAGLLTDTQYF.